The 25 T cell receptor beta chains below all came from one sample that was sequenced in a study of cytomegalovirus exposure and HLA in healthy donors. PCR amplification relied on 60 Vbeta primers (plus 13 Jbeta primers). Data came from immunoSEQ multiplex PCR; TCRdb stores just in-frame clones and leaves some out. The sample gives just over 150,000 clones, under 80% of which show up once; about 1.4% is in the top ten. Sequencing was carried out using PBMCs. The receptors come from a woman in her thirties in good health and CMV-seronegative.

The rearrangement joins TRBV5-1 to TRBJ2-1; 8 bases fit TRBD2. The CDR3 is 16 amino acids. The trim removed 0 bases at V and 3 bases at J, leaving 5 bases unmatched. Germline assignment: CDR1 SGHRS and CDR2 YFSETQ. The CDR3: CASSLEVAGNYNEQFF. The CDR3 nucleotides are TGCGCCAGCAGCTTGGAAGTAGCGGGAAACTACAATGAGCAGTTCTTC. Variable domain in full (rest from reference TRBV5-1 and TRBJ2-1): KAGVTQTPRYLIKTRGQQVTLSCSPISGHRSVSWYQQTPGQGLQFLFEYFSETQRNKGNFPGRFSGRQFSNSRSEMNVSTLELGDSALYLCASSLEVAGNYNEQFFGPGTRLTVL.

The V gene is TRBV7-2, the J gene TRBJ2-2, with TRBD1 as a possible D gene (6 bases). The germline V gene has CDR1 SGHTA and CDR2 FQGNSA. This CDR3 comprises 16 residues. Deletions cut 1 base from V and 2 bases from J, with 11 bases between. CDR3 nucleotide sequence: TGTGCCAGCAGCTTAGTAGGGGGAGCTAACACCGGGGAGCTGTTTTTT. It codes for CASSLVGGANTGELFF.

V and J are TRBV7-9 and TRBJ1-3; the D gene is possibly TRBD1 (5 bases). Germline CDR1 SEHNR, CDR2 FQNEAQ (reference sequence). The CDR3 runs 15 residues. Trimming stripped 8 bases from V and 4 bases from J, with 18 bases between. CDR3 sequence: CASEFVGGGGNTIYF. The DNA for the CDR3 is TGTGCCAGCGAGTTCGTGGGGGGTGGCGGAAACACCATATATTTT.

The genes are TRBV10-3 and TRBJ2-1; perhaps TRBD1 as D (7 bases). The CDR3 runs to 14 residues. Germline loops: CDR1 ENHRY, CDR2 SYGVKD. V was cut by 7 bases and J by 6 bases, with 16 bases left in between. CDR3 region: CAITGGPTSNEQFF. The CDR3, as DNA: TGTGCCATCACAGGGGGGCCAACAAGCAATGAGCAGTTCTTC.

This clone has only one observation. The J gene is TRBJ1-1, the V gene TRBV6-5, with TRBD1 matching 9 bases. CDR1 and CDR2 (germline): MNHEY, SVGAGI. V dropped 5 bases and J dropped 3; count of bases not matched to a gene: 7. This CDR3 comprises 15 residues. CDR3 sequence: CASSTVRTGDTEAFF. As DNA, the CDR3 is TGTGCCAGCAGTACCGTCCGGACAGGGGACACTGAAGCTTTCTTT.

The chain joins TRBV5-4 to TRBJ2-7; D ambiguous. V was cut by 1 base and J by 9 bases, with 17 bases left in between. The germline V gene encodes CDR1 SGHNT and CDR2 YYREEE (reference sequence). This CDR3 is 14 amino acids long. CDR3 amino acids: CASSLSQEPRAQYF. CDR3 DNA: TGTGCCAGCAGCTTGTCCCAAGAACCCCGCGCGCAGTACTTC.

The chain recombines TRBV6-1 with TRBJ2-4, with no clear D. CDR1 MNHNS and CDR2 SASEGT come from the germline V gene. The CDR3 has 18 amino acids. V was pared by 1 base and J by 0 bases, with 16 bases between. The CDR3 DNA follows: TGTGCCAGCAGTGAAGAGGAGTCTACTATTCTAGCCAAAAACATTCAGTACTTC. Translated, it gives CASSEEESTILAKNIQYF.

The V and J genes are TRBV28 and TRBJ1-2, with 11 positions matching TRBD1. Germline values: CDR1 MDHEN, CDR2 SYDVKM. This CDR3 contains 17 residues. Trimming cost V 6 bases and J 5 bases; bases outside gene matches: 14. The CDR3 protein is CASSPLGQGGSRYGYTF. The CDR3 DNA follows: TGTGCCAGCAGCCCCCTGGGACAGGGGGGTTCACGGTATGGCTACACCTTC.

The chain recombines TRBV29-1 with TRBJ2-7; possible D gene TRBD2, 6 bases. The CDR3 is 14 residues long. Germline V gives CDR1 SQVTM, CDR2 ANQGSEA. Trimming shortened V by 6 bases and J by 1 base, and 16 bases separated the two germline ends. The CDR3 DNA follows: TGCAGCGTCCGCCCGGGACTCAGGTCCTACGAGCAGTACTTC. This encodes CSVRPGLRSYEQYF.

This sequence joins TRBV5-1 and TRBJ1-4, with D maybe TRBD1 (6 bases). From germline, CDR1 is SGHRS and CDR2 YFSETQ. The V end was cut by 2 bases, the J end by 4 bases, with 12 bases between. The CDR3 is 15 residues long. Written as DNA, the CDR3 is TGCGCCAGCAGCTTAATAGGACAGAATAATGAAAAACTGTTTTTT. It specifies CASSLIGQNNEKLFF.

For this clone: At one boundary the junction diverges from the germline segment, which might be a read error. The chain joins TRBV6-1 to TRBJ1-2; D not certain. CDR3 length: 13 amino acids. Germline loops: CDR1 MNHNS, CDR2 SASEGT. The CDR3 region is CASSELGRPPIPF. CDR3 sequence (DNA): TGTGCCAGCAGTGAGCTAGGCCGTCCACCAATCCCCTTC.

This sequence joins TRBV6-6 and TRBJ2-7, with D possibly being TRBD2 (7 bases). V lost 2 bases and J 3 bases, leaving 11 bases between the germline ends. The CDR3 has 14 residues. CDR1 MNHNY and CDR2 SVGAGI come from the germline V gene (reference sequence). The chain's CDR3 is CASSYDGGHYEQYF. The CDR3 coding sequence is TGTGCCAGCAGTTACGACGGGGGGCACTACGAGCAGTACTTC.

CDR3 in DNA: TGTGCCATCAGTGAGCCAGGACAGGGCACAGTGCCTGAAGCTTTCTTT. It codes for CAISEPGQGTVPEAFF. The chain joins TRBV10-3 to TRBJ1-1, with TRBD1 matching over 8 bases. This CDR3 region has 16 residues. V trimming: 2 bases; J trimming: 6 bases; junction bases outside the gene matches: 11. Germline CDR1 and CDR2: ENHRY and SYGVKD.

The chain couples TRBV19 to TRBJ2-5; TRBD1 matches 8 bases. V was clipped by 3 bases and J by 5 bases; unmatched bases: 2. CDR3 length: 13 residues. The germline V gene has CDR1 LNHDA and CDR2 SQIVND (reference sequence). The CDR3 sequence is CASSITGGETQYF. The CDR3 nucleotides read TGTGCCAGTAGTATTACAGGGGGGGAGACCCAGTACTTC.

The V and J genes are TRBV11-3 and TRBJ2-2; tentatively, D is TRBD2 (6 bases). Germline CDR1 reads SGHNT; CDR2 reads YENEEA. V lost 5 bases to trimming and J lost 1 base, with 14 bases between them. This CDR3 has 16 amino acids. This CDR3 reads CASSPGWRGNTGELFF. The CDR3 bases are TGTGCCAGCAGCCCCGGGTGGCGGGGGAACACCGGGGAGCTGTTTTTT.

This clone was found a few times. This chain joins TRBV2 and TRBJ1-4; TRBD1 agrees at 7 bases. Germline CDR1 is SNHLY and CDR2 is FYNNEI. The CDR3 length is 15 residues. The trim removed 7 bases at V and 8 bases at J, leaving 13 bases unmatched. DNA for the CDR3: TGTGCCAGCAAAGTGGCAGGGGGGAGTGGGGAAAAACTGTTTTTT. This sequence encodes CASKVAGGSGEKLFF.

The CDR3 DNA is TGTGCCAGCACCCCGCGGGCCGGTCGGACTGAAGCTTTCTTT. Its translation: CASTPRAGRTEAFF. The gene calls are TRBV5-6 and TRBJ1-1; the D is unclear. The V and J ends lost 6 bases and 5 bases respectively, with 17 bases between them. This CDR3 has 14 amino acids. Germline V lookup: CDR1 SGHDT, CDR2 YYEEEE.

This chain uses TRBV7-8 with TRBJ2-1; 9 bases are a match to TRBD2. The CDR3 spans 16 residues. Per the germline V gene, CDR1 is SGHVS and CDR2 is FQNEAQ. The junction had 8 bases not matched to a gene; V was cut back by 1 base and J by 7 bases. The CDR3 loop is CASSLVAASGANEQFF. CDR3 bases: TGTGCCAGCAGCTTAGTCGCGGCTAGCGGGGCAAATGAGCAGTTCTTC. The full variable domain, rest sourced from reference TRBV7-8 and TRBJ2-1, is GAGVSQSPRYKVAKRGQDVALRCDPISGHVSLFWYQQALGQGPEFLTYFQNEAQLDKSGLPSDRFFAERPEGSVSTLKIQRTQQEDSAVYLCASSLVAASGANEQFFGPGTRLTVL.

This clone has just one count. The rearrangement links TRBV19 to TRBJ2-5; 8 bases map to TRBD2. Germline CDR1 and CDR2: LNHDA and SQIVND (reference sequence). The CDR3 is 15 amino acids. J was trimmed by 5 bases and V by 2 bases; bases with no gene match: 7. This chain's CDR3 is CASSISGGIGETQYF. As DNA, the CDR3 is TGTGCCAGTAGTATAAGCGGGGGAATTGGGGAGACCCAGTACTTC.

Here the CDR3 DNA reads TGTGCCAGCAGCCCGACTAGATCCTACGAGCAGTACTTC. Translated: CASSPTRSYEQYF. V and J are TRBV5-6 and TRBJ2-7; TRBD2 might be the D (6 bases). Per germline, CDR1 SGHDT and CDR2 YYEEEE. V was cut by 4 bases and J by 1 base, with 9 bases left in between. The CDR3 totals 13 residues.

This chain links TRBV13 with TRBJ2-7, with D possibly matching TRBD1 (5 bases). The V end was cut by 6 bases, the J end by 3 bases, with 18 bases between. This CDR3 region has 15 residues. The germline gives CDR1 PRHDT, CDR2 FYEKMQ (reference sequence). The CDR3 nucleotides read TGTGCCAGCAGGTCTAGACAGACAATGATCTACGAGCAGTACTTC. It encodes CASRSRQTMIYEQYF.

J is TRBJ1-1 and V is TRBV29-1; unclear D gene. V lost 3 bases, J lost 1 base, and 12 bases lay in between. This CDR3 is built from 14 residues. Germline V gene sequence: CDR1 SQVTM, CDR2 ANQGSEA. CDR3 sequence reads: CSVERDMRNTEAFF. CDR3 nucleotides: TGCAGCGTTGAGAGGGATATGAGGAACACTGAAGCTTTCTTT. Variable domain in full (rest from reference TRBV29-1 and TRBJ1-1): SAVISQKPSRDICQRGTSLTIQCQVDSQVTMMFWYRQQPGQSLTLIATANQGSEATYESGFVIDKFPISRPNLTFSTLTVSNMSPEDSSIYLCSVERDMRNTEAFFGQGTRLTVV.

This rearrangement joins TRBV27 to TRBJ2-1; 9 bases line up with TRBD2. This CDR3 contains 15 residues. J was trimmed by 4 bases and V by 6 bases; bases with no gene match: 7. CDR1 is MNHEY and CDR2 is SMNVEV in the germline V gene (reference sequence). CDR3 residues: CASRPAGGAYNEQFF. The CDR3 nucleotides are TGTGCCAGCAGGCCGGCGGGGGGGGCTTACAATGAGCAGTTCTTC.

About this clone itself: Other DNA sequences in the same sample also yield this CDR3. The chain has TRBV19 and TRBJ1-5; 7 bases are shared with TRBD1. Trimming cost V 8 bases and J 4 bases; bases outside gene matches: 2. Per germline, CDR1 LNHDA and CDR2 SQIVND (reference sequence). There are 12 residues in the CDR3. The CDR3 sequence: CASSQGNQPQHF. DNA for the CDR3: TGTGCCAGTTCACAGGGGAATCAGCCCCAGCATTTT.

The gene calls are TRBV5-1 and TRBJ2-7; no reliable D call. Germline CDR1 reads SGHRS; CDR2 reads YFSETQ. This CDR3 is built from 12 residues. V lost 3 bases to trimming and J lost 6 bases, with 10 bases between them. CDR3 sequence: CASSSSLSEQYF. CDR3 sequence (DNA): TGCGCCAGCAGCTCCTCCCTCTCCGAGCAGTACTTC.